The entry that follows covers one T cell receptor beta chain sequence. Its specificity is unknown. Looked up from germline, CDR1 is LNHDA and CDR2 is SQIVND (reference sequence). Trimming took 1 base from V and 5 from J, leaving 14 bases between them. The CDR3 runs 15 residues. The sample comes from a study of T cell responses to AZD1222 COVID-19 vaccine. Points from the study as a whole: Dominant at 160-218 and 743-854, vaccine-associated CD4 TCRs also spanned spike. Donors skewed white British and female; clonal diversity was possibly underestimated.

Using immunoSEQ multiplex PCR, the repertoire was profiled, and TCRdb retains in-frame clones only, with some absent. The sample yields 150,000 or so clones, roughly 80% seen once. This chain links TRBV19 with TRBJ1-1; possible D gene TRBD1, 6 bases. This TCR derives from an adult in good health. Here the sequenced sample was peripheral blood, taken on day 0 of MenACWY control vaccination. The CDR3 loop reads CASSIGPRGMTEAFF. In DNA, the CDR3 is TGTGCCAGTAGTATAGGTCCAAGGGGGATGACTGAAGCTTTCTTT. Variable domain in full (rest from reference TRBV19 and TRBJ1-1): DGGITQSPKYLFRKEGQNVTLSCEQNLNHDAMYWYRQDPGQGLRLIYYSQIVNDFQKGDIAEGYSVSREKKESFPLTVTSAQKNPTAFYLCASSIGPRGMTEAFFGQGTRLTVV.